This entry lists 31 T cell receptor beta chains sequenced from one sample in a study of immune evolution from preneoplasia to lung adenocarcinoma. Assay: immunoSEQ multiplex PCR; the TCRdb copy retains only in-frame clones and omits some. The table records approximately 5,000 clones, more than 65% of them present only once. The sequencing input was FFPE normal lung tissue adjacent to the tumor. The receptor source for this set is a person aged 50-75 years with lung adenocarcinoma.

The rearrangement joins TRBV11-2 to TRBJ1-1; D uncertain. V lost 5 bases, J lost 2 bases, and 12 bases lay in between. This CDR3 region has 14 residues. CDR1 is SGHAT, CDR2 FQNNGV, per germline. CDR3 DNA sequence: TGTGCCAGCAGCGGACTGGACGGAAACACTGAAGCTTTCTTT. Its translation: CASSGLDGNTEAFF.

This rearrangement joins TRBV7-2 to TRBJ2-7, with 11 bases lining up with TRBD2. Per germline, CDR1 SGHTA and CDR2 FQGNSA. This CDR3 spans 16 amino acids. Germline trimming cut 5 bases from V and 2 bases from J; bases unmatched to any gene: 8. Here the CDR3 DNA reads TGTGCCAGCAGCCCCTCGATAGCGGGGGGGACCTACGAGCAGTACTTC. Its translation is CASSPSIAGGTYEQYF.

The chain couples TRBV27 to TRBJ2-1; the match to TRBD2 covers 13 bases. The CDR3 consists of 17 residues. V gave up 4 bases and J gave up 2 bases; unmatched junction bases: 5. In germline, CDR1 is MNHEY, CDR2 SMNVEV (reference sequence). The CDR3 sequence: CASSSPTSGGAYNEQFF. The CDR3 coding sequence is TGTGCCAGCAGTTCCCCCACTAGCGGGGGGGCCTACAATGAGCAGTTCTTC.

J is TRBJ2-7 and V is TRBV7-2, with 7 bases identical to TRBD1. Germline CDR1 reads SGHTA; CDR2 reads FQGNSA. V shed 5 bases, J shed 4 bases, and the junction held 8 bases outside the gene matches. This CDR3 region has 14 residues. This CDR3 is CASSLTTGTYEQYF. The CDR3 coding sequence is TGTGCCAGCAGCCTGACGACAGGGACGTACGAGCAGTACTTC. Full variable domain (remainder filled in from reference TRBV7-2 and TRBJ2-7): GAGVSQSPSNKVTEKGKDVELRCDPISGHTALYWYRQSLGQGLEFLIYFQGNSAPDKSGLPSDRFSAERTGGSVSTLTIQRTQQEDSAVYLCASSLTTGTYEQYFGPGTRLTVT.

This chain joins TRBV4-2 and TRBJ1-1; D gene ambiguous. Trimming removed 0 bases at V and 7 bases at J, with 6 bases between. Germline V gene lookup returns CDR1 LGHNA and CDR2 YNFKEQ. The CDR3 sequence is 12 residues long. The CDR3 coding sequence is TGTGCCAGCAGCCAAGATGGGGTTGAAGCTTTCTTT. As protein: CASSQDGVEAFF.

This chain links TRBV7-6 with TRBJ2-5; TRBD1 matches 9 bases. CDR3 length equals 15 residues. Germline CDR1 is SGHVS and CDR2 is FNYEAQ. Germline trimming cut 7 bases from V and 2 bases from J; bases unmatched to any gene: 8. The CDR3 sequence: CASTEQGALQETQYF. CDR3 nucleotide sequence: TGTGCCAGCACCGAACAGGGGGCTCTTCAAGAGACCCAGTACTTC.

The rearrangement links TRBV7-9 to TRBJ1-4, with 11 bases matching TRBD1. The CDR3 runs to 17 residues. CDR1 SEHNR and CDR2 FQNEAQ come from the germline V gene (reference sequence). The V and J ends lost 3 bases and 3 bases, in that order; junction bases with no gene match: 6. The CDR3 sequence: CASSFPDRGPSNEKLFF. For the CDR3, the DNA is TGTGCCAGCAGCTTCCCGGACAGGGGGCCGTCTAATGAAAAACTGTTTTTT.

V gene TRBV28 combines with J gene TRBJ2-5; no reliable D call. Germline V lookup: CDR1 MDHEN, CDR2 SYDVKM. Trimming cost V 1 base and J 9 bases, with 6 bases left between them. The CDR3 runs 11 residues. The CDR3 bases are TGTGCCAGCAGTTTATCCAGATCCCAGTACTTC. Translation gives CASSLSRSQYF.

V and J are TRBV28 and TRBJ1-3; TRBD1 is a possible D gene (5 bases). The CDR3 spans 17 residues. With 2 bases removed from V and 0 bases from J, the gap between germline ends came to 14 bases. Germline V gene data show CDR1 as MDHEN and CDR2 as SYDVKM. CDR3 region: CASSLPPTTDSGNTIYF. In nucleotides, the CDR3 is TGTGCCAGCAGTTTACCCCCCACGACAGACTCTGGAAACACCATATATTTT.

This rearrangement joins TRBV12-5 to TRBJ1-1; D is ambiguous. CDR3 length: 13 residues. Germline CDR1 LGHNT, CDR2 FRNRAP. CDR3 amino acids: CASTEGWNTEAFF. CDR3 bases: TGTGCCTCGACCGAAGGATGGAACACTGAAGCTTTCTTT.

This sequence joins TRBV7-9 and TRBJ2-1, with 7 positions matching TRBD1. Germline V gene data show CDR1 as SEHNR and CDR2 as FQNEAQ (reference sequence). The V and J ends lost 4 bases and 4 bases, in that order; junction bases with no gene match: 13. CDR3 size: 17 residues. DNA of the CDR3: TGTGCCAGCAGCTCAACACAGGGGTTTAGTGCTTACAATGAGCAGTTCTTC. It encodes CASSSTQGFSAYNEQFF.

CDR3 protein: CAWSRGGFEKLFF. The CDR3 coding sequence is TGTGCCTGGAGTCGAGGGGGCTTTGAAAAACTGTTTTTT. This chain connects TRBV30 to TRBJ1-4; 7 nucleotides agree with TRBD1. V lost 2 bases, J lost 7 bases, and 4 bases stayed unmatched. The V gene's germline CDR1 is GTSNPN and CDR2 SVGIG (reference sequence). This CDR3 has 13 residues.

The chain uses TRBV30 and TRBJ1-1, with unresolved D. CDR1 and CDR2 (germline): GTSNPN, SVGIG (reference sequence). The CDR3 runs to 13 residues. Trimming removed 0 bases at V and 0 bases at J, with 5 bases between. The CDR3 spells CAWSVGLNTEAFF. The CDR3 DNA reads TGTGCCTGGAGTGTTGGGTTGAACACTGAAGCTTTCTTT. The variable domain in full, with the rest retrieved from reference TRBV30 and TRBJ1-1, is SQTIHQWPATLVQPVGSPLSLECTVEGTSNPNLYWYRQAAGRGLQLLFYSVGIGQISSEVPQNLSASRPQDRQFILSSKKLLLSDSGFYLCAWSVGLNTEAFFGQGTRLTVV.

V usage is TRBV5-4 and J usage is TRBJ2-5; TRBD2 matches 10 bases. With V trimmed by 4 bases and J by 3 bases, 9 bases remained unmatched. Looked up from germline, CDR1 is SGHNT and CDR2 is YYREEE (reference sequence). This CDR3 has 16 amino acids. The DNA of the CDR3 is TGTGCCAGCAGCCCAAGAGCGGGGGGGAAGAAAGAGACCCAGTACTTC. It translates to CASSPRAGGKKETQYF.

The V call is TRBV29-1, the J call TRBJ2-1; the D gene could be TRBD1 or TRBD2 (5 bases each). Per germline, CDR1 SQVTM and CDR2 ANQGSEA. CDR3 length equals 14 residues. V was pared by 6 bases and J by 0 bases, with 12 bases between. The DNA for the CDR3 is TGCAGCGTGCGAGGGGAGAGCTCCTACAATGAGCAGTTCTTC. Its translation is CSVRGESSYNEQFF.

This chain links TRBV6-5 with TRBJ1-1; no firm D call. CDR3 length: 15 residues. Germline values: CDR1 MNHEY, CDR2 SVGAGI. Trimming cost V 7 bases and J 9 bases, with 24 bases left between them. The CDR3 loop reads CASTPDIKDLQQAFF. The DNA for the CDR3 is TGTGCCAGCACCCCCGATATTAAAGACCTCCAGCAAGCTTTCTTT.

This clone has a handful of counts. The chain uses TRBV30 and TRBJ1-4; D is unclear. The V end was cut by 0 bases, the J end by 8 bases, with 7 bases between. There are 12 residues in the CDR3. Germline CDR1 is GTSNPN and CDR2 is SVGIG (reference sequence). The CDR3 loop is CAWSVLREKLFF. CDR3 nucleotide sequence: TGTGCCTGGAGTGTACTAAGGGAAAAACTGTTTTTT. The full variable domain, its missing parts supplied by reference TRBV30 and TRBJ1-4, is SQTIHQWPATLVQPVGSPLSLECTVEGTSNPNLYWYRQAAGRGLQLLFYSVGIGQISSEVPQNLSASRPQDRQFILSSKKLLLSDSGFYLCAWSVLREKLFFGSGTQLSVL.

V and J are TRBV7-9 and TRBJ2-7; TRBD1 might be the D (5 bases). V gave up 0 bases and J gave up 4 bases, with 10 bases separating them. Germline lookup yields CDR1 SEHNR and CDR2 FQNEAQ (reference sequence). This CDR3 is 14 amino acids long. The CDR3 reads CASSLAGATYEQYF. CDR3 DNA: TGTGCCAGCAGCTTAGCAGGGGCCACGTACGAGCAGTACTTC. Using reference TRBV7-9 and TRBJ2-7 for the parts outside the CDR3, the full variable domain is DTGVSQNPRHKITKRGQNVTFRCDPISEHNRLYWYRQTLGQGPEFLTYFQNEAQLEKSRLLSDRFSAERPKGSFSTLEIQRTEQGDSAMYLCASSLAGATYEQYFGPGTRLTVT.

The J gene is TRBJ2-7, the V gene TRBV28; D is perhaps TRBD1 (6 bases). The germline CDR1 and CDR2 sequences are MDHEN and SYDVKM. The CDR3 totals 12 residues. The germline V and J ends were trimmed by 6 bases and 7 bases, with 13 bases remaining between them. The CDR3 sequence: CASSGQLGEQYF. The CDR3 DNA reads TGTGCCAGCAGCGGACAGCTTGGGGAGCAGTACTTC.

This sequence joins TRBV6-4 and TRBJ2-5; D is uncertain. CDR3 length: 11 residues. Trimming stripped 6 bases from V and 0 bases from J, with 2 bases between. In germline, CDR1 is MRHNA, CDR2 SNTAGT. This CDR3 is CASRNQETQYF. CDR3 DNA sequence: TGTGCCAGCAGGAACCAAGAGACCCAGTACTTC.

This clone was recorded a few times. The chain combines TRBV4-1 with TRBJ2-7; D is perhaps TRBD2 (5 bases). Trimming took off 4 bases at V and 4 bases at J, with 11 bases between the two ends. The CDR3 totals 13 residues. The germline V gene has CDR1 MGHRA and CDR2 YSYEKL. The CDR3 here is CASSRGPGYEQYF. Written as DNA, the CDR3 is TGCGCCAGCAGCCGAGGGCCGGGGTACGAGCAGTACTTC.

This sequence joins TRBV19 and TRBJ1-6, with D unresolved. Deletions cut 5 bases from V and 4 bases from J, with 15 bases between. CDR3 size: 16 residues. CDR1 and CDR2 from the germline V gene are LNHDA and SQIVND (reference sequence). The CDR3 DNA sequence: TGTGCCAGTAGTGGGGAAAGGTCAGCTTATAATTCACCCCTCCACTTT. Protein sequence: CASSGERSAYNSPLHF.

The rearrangement joins TRBV6-6 to TRBJ1-2; no firm D call. The germline V gene encodes CDR1 MNHNY and CDR2 SVGAGI (reference sequence). V lost 6 bases to trimming and J lost 1 base, with 6 bases between them. This CDR3 is built from 12 residues. CDR3 sequence: CASSSNNYGYTF. CDR3 in DNA: TGTGCCAGCAGCTCGAATAACTATGGCTACACCTTC.

CDR3 DNA: TGTGCCAGCAGCCGCGGGACAGGGGGAAAGACGAACACTGAAGCTTTCTTT. This translates into CASSRGTGGKTNTEAFF. This chain joins TRBV7-8 and TRBJ1-1; TRBD1 agrees at 11 bases. After removal of 5 bases from V and 1 base from J, the junction contained 9 bases not matched to a gene. Germline V gene data show CDR1 as SGHVS and CDR2 as FQNEAQ. This CDR3 has 17 residues.

A remark on this clone: At one end the junction does not follow the germline gene, possibly because of a read error. The V call is TRBV29-1, the J call TRBJ2-1, with D possibly TRBD1 on 5 matching bases. The CDR3 runs to 14 residues. Germline CDR1 SQVTM, CDR2 ANQGSEA. This CDR3 reads CSVEGQNRHNEQFF. In nucleotides, the CDR3 is TGCAGCGTGGAAGGACAAAACCGTCACAATGAGCAGTTCTTC.

This sequence joins TRBV30 and TRBJ1-6; D gene ambiguous. The CDR3 spans 11 residues. Germline V lookup: CDR1 GTSNPN, CDR2 SVGIG (reference sequence). Trimming removed 0 bases at V and 11 bases at J, with 5 bases between. CDR3 DNA: TGTGCCTGGAGTGTAGGTCCACCCCTCCACTTT. This translates into CAWSVGPPLHF.

The V gene is TRBV9, the J gene TRBJ2-1, with TRBD2 as a possible D gene (6 bases). Germline V gene data show CDR1 as SGDLS and CDR2 as YYNGEE. This CDR3 is built from 16 residues. The germline V and J ends were trimmed by 3 bases and 9 bases, with 22 bases remaining between them. The CDR3 protein is CASSALLGGPRSEQFF. The CDR3, as DNA: TGTGCCAGCAGCGCCTTACTCGGAGGGCCGAGAAGTGAGCAGTTCTTC.

The genes are TRBV5-1 and TRBJ2-7; 12 bases line up with TRBD1. CDR1 is SGHRS, CDR2 YFSETQ, per germline. V shed 0 bases, J shed 5 bases, and the junction held 6 bases outside the gene matches. The CDR3 length is 16 residues. CDR3 sequence: CASSLVTGQGANEQYF. The CDR3 DNA is TGCGCCAGCAGCTTGGTAACGGGACAGGGGGCGAACGAGCAGTACTTC.

This chain connects TRBV6-4 to TRBJ1-5, with unresolved D. The CDR3 spans 15 residues. V lost 3 bases to trimming and J lost 3 bases, with 12 bases between them. From germline, CDR1 is MRHNA and CDR2 SNTAGT. The CDR3 bases are TGTGCCAGCAGTGATTTAAACCCGATCAATCAGCCCCAGCATTTT. Translated, it gives CASSDLNPINQPQHF.

In its sample, this clone was seen once. This rearrangement joins TRBV7-9 to TRBJ1-2; D call uncertain. CDR1 is SEHNR and CDR2 is FQNEAQ in the germline V gene (reference sequence). Deletions cut 5 bases from V and 6 bases from J, with 22 bases between. The CDR3 covers 16 residues. This CDR3 reads CASSGYGSGRQDGYTF. CDR3 in DNA: TGTGCCAGCAGCGGATACGGATCGGGAAGACAAGATGGCTACACCTTC.

The chain links TRBV2 to TRBJ1-5; D is unclear. The CDR3 runs to 12 residues. The V and J ends lost 7 bases and 4 bases respectively, with 8 bases between them. Germline V CDR1 and CDR2: SNHLY, FYNNEI. The CDR3 sequence: CASNLGNQPQHF. The CDR3 bases are TGTGCCAGCAATTTGGGTAATCAGCCCCAGCATTTT.